This is a list of T cell receptor beta chains from one sample in a study of patients and donors after allogeneic stem cell transplantation. TCRdb analysed the RT-PCR reads with MiXCR anew, one entry per CDR3 protein. Among about a million distinct CDR3 sequences listed, roughly 18% were seen once. Sequencing was performed on blood, either unsorted or a sorted T cell fraction (not recorded which). These TCRs come from a human donor who was either an allogeneic HSCT recipient or a stem cell or donor lymphocyte infusion donor (not recorded which). It is not recorded whose cells these are; they may come from a transplant donor. The CDR3 runs from the conserved cysteine through the conserved F or W. D genes are given only for firm matches. Expanded clones are given a class, and other clones once, few, many or no size at all.

>TRBV5-1|many|.|TRBJ1-5
CASVRGVPQPQHF
TGCGCCAGCGTGAGGGGGGTACCTCAGCCCCAGCATTTT
>TRBV5-6|.|.|TRBJ2-7
CASSLGDSEQYF
TGTGCCAGCAGCTTGGGTGACAGCGAGCAGTACTTC
>TRBV5-1|.|.|TRBJ2-3
CASSLGAKTDTQYF
TGCGCCAGCAGCTTGGGCGCAAAAACAGATACGCAGTATTTT
>TRBV24-1|.|.|TRBJ2-1
CATAPTGQTYNEQFF
TGTGCCACCGCACCGACGGGACAAACCTACAATGAGCAGTTCTTC
>TRBV30|.|TRBD1|TRBJ2-3
CAWSRDSGTDTQYF
TGTGCCTGGAGTAGGGACAGTGGCACAGATACGCAGTATTTT
>TRBV27|.|.|TRBJ2-6
CASSFTGVTSGANVLTF
TGTGCCAGCAGTTTCACGGGAGTGACCTCTGGGGCCAACGTCCTGACTTTC
>TRBV4-3|.|.|TRBJ2-2
CASSQDYGSTNTGELFF
TGCGCCAGCAGCCAAGATTACGGGAGCACGAACACCGGGGAGCTGTTTTTT
>TRBV12-3/TRBV12-4|.|.|TRBJ1-1
CASSLGQRTNTEAFF
TGTGCCAGCAGTTTAGGACAGCGAACGAACACTGAAGCTTTCTTT
>TRBV27|few|TRBD2|TRBJ2-7
CASSEGFSGTGYEQYF
TGTGCCAGCAGTGAAGGTTTTAGCGGGACGGGCTACGAGCAGTACTTC
>TRBV11-3|many|.|TRBJ2-7
CASNAQLGEQYF
TGTGCCAGCAATGCGCAGTTGGGGGAGCAGTACTTC
>TRBV4-2|many|TRBD2|TRBJ2-3
CASSQEAGGITDTQYF
TGTGCCAGCAGCCAAGAAGCGGGGGGGATCACAGATACGCAGTATTTT
>TRBV15|.|.|TRBJ1-6
CATSRDNSPLHF
TGTGCCACCAGCAGAGATAATTCACCCCTCCACTTT
>TRBV29-1|few|.|TRBJ1-2
CSVGQFGGYTF
TGCAGCGTCGGGCAGTTTGGTGGCTACACCTTC
>TRBV11-2|few|TRBD2|TRBJ2-2
CASSFAGALNTGELFF
TGTGCCAGCAGCTTCGCGGGAGCCCTGAACACCGGGGAGCTGTTTTTT
>TRBV3-1|.|TRBD2|TRBJ2-1
CASTMRLASYNEQFF
TGTGCCAGCACCATGAGACTAGCCTCCTACAATGAGCAGTTCTTC